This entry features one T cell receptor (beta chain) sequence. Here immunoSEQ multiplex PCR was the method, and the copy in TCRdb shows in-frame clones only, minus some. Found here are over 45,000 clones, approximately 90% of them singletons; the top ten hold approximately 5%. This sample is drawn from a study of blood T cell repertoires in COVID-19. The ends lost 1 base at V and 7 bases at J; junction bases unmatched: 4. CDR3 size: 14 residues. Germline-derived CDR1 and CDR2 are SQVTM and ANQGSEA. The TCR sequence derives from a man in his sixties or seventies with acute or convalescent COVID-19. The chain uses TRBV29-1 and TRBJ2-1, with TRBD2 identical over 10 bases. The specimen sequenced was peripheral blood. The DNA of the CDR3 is TGCAGCGTTGAAGTGAGCGGGGGGGAAAATGAGCAGTTCTTC. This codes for CSVEVSGGENEQFF.